The rows below give T cell receptor beta chains drawn from one sample of a study of T cells after yellow fever vaccination. TCRdb redid the calling of the 5' RACE reads with MiXCR, one entry per CDR3 protein. The sample includes about 45,000 distinct CDR3 sequences, 5% to 8% of them seen just once. The source was PBMCs, either bulk or a sorted T-cell subset (CD4+, CD8+, memory, or dextramer-sorted; not recorded which), collected 45 days after the yellow fever booster vaccination. The receptors originated from a man younger than 45 who received the YFV17D yellow fever vaccine. CDR3s include the opening cysteine and the closing phenylalanine or tryptophan. The order of the fields is clone size, J gene, D gene, V gene, CDR3 DNA, CDR3 protein. A D gene is named only where the DNA matches it firmly. Size tells how often a clone was seen (once, few, many) or the class of an expanded clone, and some rows leave it out.

many TRBJ2-7 . TRBV20-1 TGCAGTGCTGGTCTCCGGGCGTCCTACGAGCAGTACTTC CSAGLRASYEQYF
. TRBJ2-7 . TRBV5-5 TGTGCCAGCAGCTTGGCCCCAGGTGACTCCTACGAGCAGTACTTC CASSLAPGDSYEQYF
. TRBJ2-5 . TRBV5-6 TGTGCCAGCAGCTTGTTCCAGCGGAGACAAGAGACCCAGTACTTC CASSLFQRRQETQYF
few TRBJ2-5 . TRBV6-2/TRBV6-3 TGTGCCAGCAGTTACGGGGAGACCCAGTACTTC CASSYGETQYF
. TRBJ2-3 TRBD2 TRBV7-9 TGTGCCAGCAGCTTATCGGCTAGCGGGAGATCAGATACGCAGTATTTT CASSLSASGRSDTQYF
few TRBJ1-2 . TRBV6-2/TRBV6-3 TGTGCCAGTTTCCAGGGGAACTATGGCTACACCTTC CASFQGNYGYTF
many TRBJ1-6 TRBD1 TRBV4-3 TGCGCCAGCAGCCAAGAACCGGGACAGATTAATTCACCCCTCCACTTT CASSQEPGQINSPLHF
many TRBJ2-7 . TRBV20-1 TGCAGTGCTAGATGGAAAGATCCCCGGACGGTTTACTACGAGCAGTACTTC CSARWKDPRTVYYEQYF
many TRBJ2-7 TRBD2 TRBV7-2 TGTGCCAGCAGCAGGTCGGCGGGAGGGACCTACGAGCAGTACTTC CASSRSAGGTYEQYF
many TRBJ2-3 . TRBV3-1 TGTGCCAGCAGCCGTGCCGGGAGATATCAGTATTTT CASSRAGRYQYF
. TRBJ2-4 TRBD2 TRBV18 TGTGCCAGCTCAACCAACTTAGCGGGAGGCGACATTCAGTACTTC CASSTNLAGGDIQYF
many TRBJ2-1 . TRBV10-3 TGTGCCATCAGGGTCCCGGGAGACAGGGATGAGCAGTTCTTC CAIRVPGDRDEQFF
. TRBJ1-2 . TRBV6-5 TGTGCCAGCAGTTACTCACTGACAGGTCCTTATGGCTACACCTTC CASSYSLTGPYGYTF
few TRBJ1-3 . TRBV18 TGTGCCAGCTCACCACAGCAAGAGCCTGGAAACACCATATATTTT CASSPQQEPGNTIYF
many TRBJ2-1 . TRBV5-1 TGCGCCAGCAGCTTGGAGACGGGAGTTCTGGATGAGCAGTTCTTC CASSLETGVLDEQFF
many TRBJ2-3 . TRBV6-2/TRBV6-3 TGTGCCAGCAGTGATACAGATACGCAGTATTTT CASSDTDTQYF
many TRBJ1-1 TRBD1 TRBV12-3/TRBV12-4 TGTGCCAGCAGCTTAACAGGGGGCTACACTGAAGCTTTCTTT CASSLTGGYTEAFF
. TRBJ2-5 . TRBV6-5 TGTGCCAGCAGTTACACAGAAGAGACCCAGTACTTC CASSYTEETQYF
many TRBJ2-5 TRBD2 TRBV7-2 TGTGCCAGCAGCCCCACTAGCGGAGAAGAGACCCAGTACTTC CASSPTSGEETQYF
many TRBJ2-4 TRBD2 TRBV7-2 TGTGCCAGCAGCTTAGGGACTAGCGGGAGAGGAAACATTCAGTACTTC CASSLGTSGRGNIQYF
many TRBJ1-3 . TRBV9 TGTGCCAGCAGCGTCCCAGGAGGAAACACCATATATTTT CASSVPGGNTIYF
few TRBJ2-3 . TRBV7-2 TGTGCCAGCAGCTTATTACTAGCCCTCGATACGCAGTATTTT CASSLLLALDTQYF
few TRBJ2-3 TRBD2 TRBV7-2 TGTGCCAGCAGCCTTAGCGGGATCCTAGATACGCAGTATTTT CASSLSGILDTQYF
few TRBJ2-3 TRBD2 TRBV3-1 TGTGCCAGCAGGAAAGAGGGAGGGGCAGATACGCAGTATTTT CASRKEGGADTQYF
many TRBJ2-1 . TRBV6-4 TGTGCCAGCAGTGACTATGGGACGTCGTTCAATGAGCAGTTCTTC CASSDYGTSFNEQFF
many TRBJ2-3 . TRBV2 TGTGCCAGCAGTGAGCGCGAACAGACCACAGATACGCAGTATTTT CASSEREQTTDTQYF
many TRBJ1-4 . TRBV20-1 TGCAGTGCCACTTCCCCCCTCGTTGCAGCCGCGACAACTAATGAAAAACTGTTTTTT CSATSPLVAAATTNEKLFF
few TRBJ2-7 . TRBV7-2 TGTGCCAGCAGCTTAGGGTCTCGAATCTACGAGCAGTACTTC CASSLGSRIYEQYF
many TRBJ2-3 . TRBV7-2 TGTGCCAGCAGCCCTCGGGTGAACACAGATACGCAGTATTTT CASSPRVNTDTQYF
many TRBJ2-1 . TRBV18 TGTGCCAGCTCACCACGGGCAGCGATAGGGTCCTCCAATGAGCAGTTCTTC CASSPRAAIGSSNEQFF